Each of the 30 T cell receptor beta chains below was sequenced from the same sample in a study of blood T cell repertoires in COVID-19. Sequencing was performed with immunoSEQ multiplex PCR; in TCRdb, only in-frame clones are kept and a portion is missing. The sample lists some 240,000 clones; 84% were seen once. Material for sequencing was peripheral blood. The origin of the receptors is a man in his fifties or sixties with active or convalescent COVID-19.

The genes are TRBV4-3 and TRBJ2-5; 7 bases are a match to TRBD1. This CDR3 spans 15 amino acids. V shed 1 base, J shed 5 bases, and the junction held 7 bases outside the gene matches. CDR1 is LGHNA, CDR2 YSLEER, per germline. The CDR3 loop is CASSQGTGDGETQYF. The CDR3 nucleotides read TGCGCCAGCAGCCAAGGCACAGGGGACGGGGAGACCCAGTACTTC.

This clone has a single count. This rearrangement joins TRBV7-8 to TRBJ2-7; 7 bases line up with TRBD1. CDR1 and CDR2 from the germline V gene are SGHVS and FQNEAQ. Germline trimming cut 5 bases from V and 5 bases from J; bases unmatched to any gene: 9. This CDR3 has 14 amino acids. CDR3 sequence (DNA): TGTGCCAGCAGCCTGGACAGGCAAACCCACGAGCAGTACGTC. This translates into CASSLDRQTHEQYV.

This chain connects TRBV7-2 to TRBJ1-2, with D possibly matching TRBD1 (6 bases). CDR3 length equals 14 residues. V was trimmed by 1 base and J by 7 bases, leaving 13 bases between them. In germline, CDR1 is SGHTA, CDR2 FQGNSA. The CDR3 region is CASSLDQGLGGYTF. For the CDR3, the DNA is TGTGCCAGCAGCTTAGACCAGGGGCTGGGTGGCTACACCTTC.

The chain has TRBV5-1 and TRBJ2-2; 8 bases are a match to TRBD2. Per the germline V gene, CDR1 is SGHRS and CDR2 is YFSETQ. The CDR3 is made up of 16 amino acids. The J segment lost 5 bases and the V segment lost 0 bases, leaving 6 bases of the junction unmatched. The DNA for the CDR3 is TGCGCCAGCAGCTTGGTGGTCGGGGGGGCGACCGGGGAGCTGTTTTTT. Its translation: CASSLVVGGATGELFF. The full variable domain, its missing parts supplied by reference TRBV5-1 and TRBJ2-2, is KAGVTQTPRYLIKTRGQQVTLSCSPISGHRSVSWYQQTPGQGLQFLFEYFSETQRNKGNFPGRFSGRQFSNSRSEMNVSTLELGDSALYLCASSLVVGGATGELFFGEGSRLTVL.

This clone was counted between two and nine times. This chain joins TRBV12-3 or TRBV12-4 and TRBJ1-1; the D gene is possibly TRBD1 (5 bases). Trimming took 6 bases from V and 5 from J, leaving 13 bases between them. There are 13 residues in the CDR3. The CDR3 DNA is TGTGCCAGCAGACCCAGACAGTTAACTGAAGCTTTCTTT. The encoded protein is CASRPRQLTEAFF.

This chain links TRBV30 with TRBJ2-1, with D possibly TRBD2 on 6 matching bases. CDR1 and CDR2 from the germline V gene are GTSNPN and SVGIG (reference sequence). V lost 5 bases to trimming and J lost 0 bases, with 11 bases between them. This CDR3 is 14 amino acids long. The chain's CDR3 is CAWGLGGSYNEQFF. In nucleotides, the CDR3 is TGTGCCTGGGGCCTGGGGGGCTCCTACAATGAGCAGTTCTTC. Looking up the rest from reference TRBV30 and TRBJ2-1 gives the full variable domain: SQTIHQWPATLVQPVGSPLSLECTVEGTSNPNLYWYRQAAGRGLQLLFYSVGIGQISSEVPQNLSASRPQDRQFILSSKKLLLSDSGFYLCAWGLGGSYNEQFFGPGTRLTVL.

This clone was counted a few times. This sequence joins TRBV9 and TRBJ1-1, with TRBD1 as a possible D gene (6 bases). V lost 3 bases and J lost 1, with 13 bases in between. The CDR3 has 15 amino acids. The V gene's germline CDR1 is SGDLS and CDR2 YYNGEE. The CDR3 region has the DNA TGTGCCAGCAGCGCAACCCCCAGGGGGAACACTGAAGCTTTCTTT. Protein product: CASSATPRGNTEAFF.

The chain has TRBV28 and TRBJ2-4; weak D call: TRBD2 (6 bases). There are 12 residues in the CDR3. Trimming removed 6 bases at V and 14 bases at J, with 17 bases between. Per germline, CDR1 MDHEN and CDR2 SYDVKM. The CDR3: CASSPEWGEKYF. The CDR3 region has the DNA TGTGCCAGCAGCCCGGAGTGGGGGGAGAAGTACTTC.

This chain links TRBV4-1 with TRBJ2-1, with 10 bases lining up with TRBD2. V shed 0 bases, J shed 8 bases, and the junction held 7 bases outside the gene matches. Germline values: CDR1 MGHRA, CDR2 YSYEKL. The CDR3 has 16 residues. This chain's CDR3 is CASSQEWASGSDEQFF. Here the CDR3 DNA reads TGCGCCAGCAGCCAAGAGTGGGCTAGCGGGAGCGATGAGCAGTTCTTC.

The chain employs TRBV2 and TRBJ2-5; D gene ambiguous. Trimming took off 6 bases at V and 5 bases at J, with 16 bases between the two ends. The CDR3 consists of 14 residues. Looked up from germline, CDR1 is SNHLY and CDR2 is FYNNEI. CDR3 coding DNA: TGTGCCAGCAGCGCTTGGAGTGAGCAGGAGACCCAGTACTTC. This encodes CASSAWSEQETQYF.

This clone was counted a single time. This chain joins TRBV28 and TRBJ1-5, with D unclear. Trimming removed 6 bases at V and 7 bases at J, with 10 bases between. Germline V gene sequence: CDR1 MDHEN, CDR2 SYDVKM. The CDR3 totals 12 residues. As DNA, the CDR3 is TGTGCCAGCAGCCAAGCAGGACAGCCCCAGCATTTT. This codes for CASSQAGQPQHF.

The genes are TRBV5-1 and TRBJ1-1; D perhaps matches TRBD1 (5 bases). The germline gives CDR1 SGHRS, CDR2 YFSETQ. The CDR3 extends over 17 amino acids. V was clipped by 1 base and J by 1 base, with 17 bases between them. CDR3 protein: CASSLRGLGWGNTEAFF. CDR3 DNA: TGCGCCAGCAGCTTGAGGGGTTTGGGCTGGGGGAACACTGAAGCTTTCTTT.

This clone was seen a handful of times. This rearrangement joins TRBV5-1 to TRBJ2-1, with TRBD2 identical over 10 bases. The CDR3 runs 14 residues. V was pared by 4 bases and J by 9 bases, with 7 bases of the junction left unmatched. Germline V gene lookup returns CDR1 SGHRS and CDR2 YFSETQ. In DNA form, the CDR3 reads TGCGCCAGCAGCCCTAGCGGGAGTGGGCGTGAGCAGTTCTTC. Encoded protein: CASSPSGSGREQFF.

The chain links TRBV6-6 to TRBJ1-3, with TRBD1 identical over 8 bases. The V segment lost 5 bases and the J segment 13 bases; nucleotides outside the gene matches: 13. Germline CDR1 MNHNY, CDR2 SVGAGI (reference sequence). The length of the CDR3 is 14 residues. The CDR3 sequence is CASSQPGQAFGIYF. CDR3 coding DNA: TGTGCCAGCAGTCAACCGGGACAGGCTTTCGGGATATATTTT.

This chain connects TRBV10-2 to TRBJ2-7; TRBD2 might be the D (5 bases). The length of the CDR3 is 15 residues. Trimming took off 2 bases at V and 1 base at J, with 12 bases between the two ends. The germline CDR1 and CDR2 sequences are WSHSY and SAAADI. CDR3 bases: TGCGCCAGCAGTGAGATGGGGAGCTCGTCCTACGAGCAGTACGTC. Its protein product is CASSEMGSSSYEQYV.

This sequence joins TRBV28 and TRBJ2-1; TRBD2 matches at 12 bases. V was clipped by 3 bases and J by 4 bases; unmatched bases: 13. The CDR3 spans 19 residues. Germline CDR1 MDHEN, CDR2 SYDVKM. Here the CDR3 DNA reads TGTGCCAGCAGTTTGGGGGGACTAGCGGGCATAAATGTTTACAATGAGCAGTTCTTC. Translating it yields CASSLGGLAGINVYNEQFF. Filled out from reference TRBV28 and TRBJ2-1, the complete variable domain reads DVKVTQSSRYLVKRTGEKVFLECVQDMDHENMFWYRQDPGLGLRLIYFSYDVKMKEKGDIPEGYSVSREKKERFSLILESASTNQTSMYLCASSLGGLAGINVYNEQFFGPGTRLTVL.

V gene TRBV9 combines with J gene TRBJ2-5, with D perhaps TRBD1 (8 bases). The CDR3 loop spans 13 amino acids. V dropped 5 bases and J dropped 3 bases, with 11 bases sitting between them. Germline loops: CDR1 SGDLS, CDR2 YYNGEE. CDR3 bases: TGTGCCAGCAGTACAGGGGGGGAAGAGACCCAGTACTTC. The encoded protein is CASSTGGEETQYF.

The V call is TRBV7-9, the J call TRBJ1-5; 7 nucleotides line up with TRBD1. Germline trimming cut 2 bases from V and 2 bases from J; bases unmatched to any gene: 3. Germline loops: CDR1 SEHNR, CDR2 FQNEAQ (reference sequence). This CDR3 comprises 15 residues. The CDR3: CASSLNTGGNQPQHF. The CDR3 bases are TGTGCCAGCAGCTTAAATACAGGGGGCAATCAGCCCCAGCATTTT.

V gene TRBV19 combines with J gene TRBJ1-1, with D maybe TRBD1 (5 bases). The CDR3 length is 14 residues. Germline V lookup: CDR1 LNHDA, CDR2 SQIVND (reference sequence). V lost 5 bases and J lost 5, with 15 bases in between. The CDR3, as DNA: TGTGCCAGTAGTCAGTCCGGGGAGGGGACTGAAGCTTTCTTT. Amino acids: CASSQSGEGTEAFF. The whole variable domain, filled in from reference TRBV19 and TRBJ1-1, reads DGGITQSPKYLFRKEGQNVTLSCEQNLNHDAMYWYRQDPGQGLRLIYYSQIVNDFQKGDIAEGYSVSREKKESFPLTVTSAQKNPTAFYLCASSQSGEGTEAFFGQGTRLTVV.

This chain connects TRBV19 to TRBJ1-5; 9 bases line up with TRBD1. This CDR3 is built from 13 residues. Per germline, CDR1 LNHDA and CDR2 SQIVND (reference sequence). V was clipped by 7 bases and J by 5 bases; unmatched bases: 3. The CDR3 loop reads CASNRGHDQPQHF. In DNA, the CDR3 is TGTGCCAGTAACAGGGGGCACGATCAGCCCCAGCATTTT.

Notes on this clone: Sequence at one end of the junction differs from germline and may be a read error. The V gene is TRBV28, the J gene TRBJ1-5, with D perhaps TRBD1 (5 bases). There are 12 residues in the CDR3. CDR1 and CDR2 (germline): MDHEN, SYDVKM. The CDR3 DNA reads TGCCTAGTGGGCAGGGTCAATCAGCCCCAGCATTTT. This codes for CLVGRVNQPQHF.

V usage is TRBV18 and J usage is TRBJ1-3; TRBD1 matches at 7 bases. Trimming removed 0 bases from V and 5 bases from J; junction bases left unmatched: 7. CDR3 length: 16 amino acids. Germline V gives CDR1 KGHSH, CDR2 LQKENI. CDR3 nucleotide sequence: TGTGCCAGCTCACCACCGTTACAGGGGAGTCGAAACACCATATATTTT. Encoded protein: CASSPPLQGSRNTIYF.

This chain joins TRBV27 and TRBJ2-7; possibly TRBD2 for D (5 bases). The CDR3 extends over 13 amino acids. Germline V CDR1 and CDR2: MNHEY, SMNVEV (reference sequence). V shed 5 bases and J shed 5 bases, with 13 bases lying between them. The CDR3 protein is CASSPKRRDEQYF. The CDR3 DNA sequence: TGTGCCAGCAGTCCAAAACGGCGGGACGAGCAGTACTTC.

The chain links TRBV20-1 to TRBJ2-1, with D possibly matching TRBD2 (6 bases). Germline V gene lookup returns CDR1 DFQATT and CDR2 SNEGSKA (reference sequence). Trimming removed 3 bases at V and 9 bases at J, with 12 bases between. This CDR3 has 12 residues. CDR3 sequence (DNA): TGCAGTGCTAGTGGTCGGGGGAGTGAGCAGTTCTTC. It translates to CSASGRGSEQFF.

This chain joins TRBV28 and TRBJ1-2; tentative D call: TRBD1 (6 bases). From germline, CDR1 is MDHEN and CDR2 SYDVKM. V was trimmed by 2 bases and J by 4 bases, leaving 11 bases between them. The CDR3 runs 14 residues. The CDR3 here is CASSLEQGFYGYTF. The CDR3 nucleotides are TGTGCCAGCAGTTTAGAACAGGGCTTCTATGGCTACACCTTC.

The chain joins TRBV6-4 to TRBJ2-7, with 7 bases aligning to TRBD2. The V segment lost 9 bases and the J segment 2 bases; nucleotides outside the gene matches: 10. This CDR3 has 14 residues. The germline V gene encodes CDR1 MRHNA and CDR2 SNTAGT. The CDR3 sequence: CASKVGGYPYEQYV. CDR3 nucleotides: TGTGCCAGTAAGGTCGGGGGGTACCCCTACGAGCAGTACGTC.

The genes are TRBV4-2 and TRBJ2-5; tentatively, D is TRBD2 (6 bases). V was pared by 3 bases and J by 5 bases, with 16 bases between. The CDR3 spans 15 residues. Per germline, CDR1 LGHNA and CDR2 YNFKEQ. The CDR3: CASSHLTSRGETQYF. DNA of the CDR3: TGTGCCAGCAGCCACCTGACTAGTCGGGGGGAGACCCAGTACTTC.

The CDR3 DNA reads as TGTGCCAGCAGCCGCCGGTTAGAACTAGCGGAAGGCGGAGCCTACGAGCAGTACTTC. Its translation is CASSRRLELAEGGAYEQYF. V usage is TRBV3-1 (or the pseudogene TRBV3-2) and J usage is TRBJ2-7, with 8 positions matching TRBD2. Germline V gives CDR1 LGHDT, CDR2 YNNKEL (reference sequence). CDR3 length: 19 amino acids. V trimming: 4 bases; J trimming: 2 bases; junction bases outside the gene matches: 19.

The chain combines TRBV5-6 with TRBJ2-1; 9 bases are a match to TRBD1. V shed 4 bases, J shed 1 base, and the junction held 15 bases outside the gene matches. The CDR3 length is 19 residues. From germline, CDR1 is SGHDT and CDR2 YYEEEE. The CDR3 coding sequence is TGTGCCAGCAGCCGACGTCGGAGTGGGACAGGGTGGTCCTACAATGAGCAGTTCTTC. Translated, it gives CASSRRRSGTGWSYNEQFF.

This clone has a count of ten or more. The chain has TRBV28 and TRBJ1-2; D is possibly TRBD1 (5 bases). The CDR3 runs to 14 residues. Germline CDR1 reads MDHEN; CDR2 reads SYDVKM. The V gene lost 7 bases and the J gene lost 4 bases, with 16 bases spanning the gap. The CDR3 sequence: CASKSSGLTYGYTF. Written as DNA, the CDR3 is TGTGCCAGCAAATCTTCAGGGTTGACCTATGGCTACACCTTC.